The entry that follows covers one T cell receptor (beta chain) sequence. Amplification targeted TCR beta CDR3 regions from RNA transcripts. The HTBI set primed first-round TCR CDR3 RT-PCR. TCRdb analysed the multiplex PCR reads with MiXCR anew, one entry per CDR3 protein. The table has approximately 370,000 distinct CDR3 sequences, about a sixth seen once. The data stem from a study of T cells in Graves' hyperthyroidism and ophthalmopathy. This CDR3 region has 14 residues. V shed 6 bases and J shed 11 bases, with 20 bases lying between them. CDR1 is MNHEY and CDR2 is SVGEGT in the germline V gene. The sequenced material came from blood. This clonotype originated in a woman aged 25 to 39 with Graves' hyperthyroidism that later progressed to Graves' ophthalmopathy. The V and J genes are TRBV6-2 or TRBV6-3 and TRBJ2-1, with D maybe TRBD2 (6 bases). CDR3 in DNA: TGTGCCAGCAGCACAGGAAATCAGGGAGGAAAGCAGTTCTTC. Protein product: CASSTGNQGGKQFF.